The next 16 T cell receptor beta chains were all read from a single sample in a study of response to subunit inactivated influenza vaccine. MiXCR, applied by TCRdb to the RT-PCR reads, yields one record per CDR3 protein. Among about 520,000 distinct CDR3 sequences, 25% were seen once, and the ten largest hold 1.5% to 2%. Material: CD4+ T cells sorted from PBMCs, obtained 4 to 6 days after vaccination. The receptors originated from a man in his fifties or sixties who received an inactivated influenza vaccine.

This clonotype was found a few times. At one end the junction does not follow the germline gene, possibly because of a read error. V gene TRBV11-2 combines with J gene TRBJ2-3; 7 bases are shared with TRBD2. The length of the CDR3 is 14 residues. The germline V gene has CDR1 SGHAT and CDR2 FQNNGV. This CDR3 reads CASSRATSRDTQYF. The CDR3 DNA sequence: TGTGCCAGCAGCCGCGCGACTAGCAGAGATACGCAGTATTTT.

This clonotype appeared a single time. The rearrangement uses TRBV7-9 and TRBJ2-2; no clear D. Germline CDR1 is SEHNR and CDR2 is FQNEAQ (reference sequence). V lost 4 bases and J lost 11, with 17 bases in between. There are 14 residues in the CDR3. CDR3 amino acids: CASSSPGTVGELFF. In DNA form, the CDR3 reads TGTGCCAGCAGCTCTCCTGGCACCGTGGGAGAGCTGTTTTTT.

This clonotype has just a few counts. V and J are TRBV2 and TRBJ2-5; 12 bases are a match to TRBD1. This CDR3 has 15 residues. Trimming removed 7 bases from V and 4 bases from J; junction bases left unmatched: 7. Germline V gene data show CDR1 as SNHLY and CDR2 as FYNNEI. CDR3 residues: CASKPGQGAGETQYF. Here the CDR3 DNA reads TGTGCCAGCAAACCGGGACAGGGGGCTGGAGAGACCCAGTACTTC.

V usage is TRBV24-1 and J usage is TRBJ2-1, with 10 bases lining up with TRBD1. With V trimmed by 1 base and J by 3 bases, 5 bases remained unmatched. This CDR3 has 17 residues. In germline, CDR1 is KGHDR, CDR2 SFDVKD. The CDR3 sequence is CATSDLPGTGVYNEQFF. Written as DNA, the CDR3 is TGTGCCACCAGTGATTTACCCGGGACAGGGGTCTACAATGAGCAGTTCTTC.

The CDR3 protein is CASSTSQETQYF. The CDR3 bases are TGTGCCAGCAGTACCAGTCAAGAGACCCAGTACTTC. This sequence joins TRBV12-3 or TRBV12-4 and TRBJ2-5; no clear D gene. The CDR3 length is 12 residues. The V end lost 5 bases, the J end lost 2 bases, and 6 bases lay between the germline ends.

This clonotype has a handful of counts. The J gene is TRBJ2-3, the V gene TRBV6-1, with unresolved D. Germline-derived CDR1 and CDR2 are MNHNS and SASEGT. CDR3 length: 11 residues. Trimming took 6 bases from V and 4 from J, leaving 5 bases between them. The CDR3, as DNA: TGTGCCAGCAGATACGCAGATACGCAGTATTTT. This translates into CASRYADTQYF.

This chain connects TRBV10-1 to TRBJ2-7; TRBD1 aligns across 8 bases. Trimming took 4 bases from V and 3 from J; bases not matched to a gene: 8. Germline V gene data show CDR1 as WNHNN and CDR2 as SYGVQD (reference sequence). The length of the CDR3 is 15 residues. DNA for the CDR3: TGCGCCAGCAGTGCCGGACAGGGACTTTTCTACGAGCAGTACTTC. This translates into CASSAGQGLFYEQYF.

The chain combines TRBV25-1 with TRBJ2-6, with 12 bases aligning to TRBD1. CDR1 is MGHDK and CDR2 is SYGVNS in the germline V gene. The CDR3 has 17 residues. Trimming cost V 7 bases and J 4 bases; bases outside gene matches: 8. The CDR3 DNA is TGTGCCAGCACTGGGACAGGGGGCGCGTGGGGGGCCAACGTCCTGACTTTC. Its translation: CASTGTGGAWGANVLTF.

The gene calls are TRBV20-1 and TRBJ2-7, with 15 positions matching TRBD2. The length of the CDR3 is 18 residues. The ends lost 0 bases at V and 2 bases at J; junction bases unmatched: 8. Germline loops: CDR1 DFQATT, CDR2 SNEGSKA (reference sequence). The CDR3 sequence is CSARDPRTSGRATYEQYF. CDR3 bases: TGCAGTGCTAGAGATCCGAGGACTAGCGGGAGGGCCACCTACGAGCAGTACTTC.

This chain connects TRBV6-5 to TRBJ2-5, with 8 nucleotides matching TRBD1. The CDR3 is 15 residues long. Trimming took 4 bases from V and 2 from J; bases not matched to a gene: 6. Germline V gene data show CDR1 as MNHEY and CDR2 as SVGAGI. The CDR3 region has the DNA TGTGCCAGCAGTTTCGGACAGGGAGGACAAGAGACCCAGTACTTC. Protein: CASSFGQGGQETQYF.

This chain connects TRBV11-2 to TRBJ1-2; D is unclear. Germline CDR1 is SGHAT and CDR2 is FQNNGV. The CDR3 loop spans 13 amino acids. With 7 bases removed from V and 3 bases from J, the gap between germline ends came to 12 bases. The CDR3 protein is CASTRQSDYGYTF. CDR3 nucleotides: TGTGCCAGCACTAGGCAATCGGACTATGGCTACACCTTC.

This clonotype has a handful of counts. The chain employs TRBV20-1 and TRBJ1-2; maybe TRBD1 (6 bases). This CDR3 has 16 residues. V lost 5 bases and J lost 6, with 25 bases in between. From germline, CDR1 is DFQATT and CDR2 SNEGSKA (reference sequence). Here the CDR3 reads CSAPLPGGRPSNGYTF. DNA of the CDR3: TGCAGTGCTCCCCTGCCTGGGGGGCGCCCGAGCAATGGCTACACCTTC.

The CDR3: CSAIGTGGQPQHF. The CDR3 bases are TGCAGTGCTATTGGGACAGGGGGCCAGCCCCAGCATTTT. The chain has TRBV20-1 and TRBJ1-5; 12 bases agree with TRBD1. Germline V CDR1 and CDR2: DFQATT, SNEGSKA (reference sequence). V shed 4 bases and J 7 bases; nucleotides not matched to a gene: 2. The CDR3 is made up of 13 amino acids.

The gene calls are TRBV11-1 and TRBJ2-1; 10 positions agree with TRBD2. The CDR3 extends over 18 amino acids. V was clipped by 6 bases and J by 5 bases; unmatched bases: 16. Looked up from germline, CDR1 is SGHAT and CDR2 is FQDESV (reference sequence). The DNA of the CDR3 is TGTGCCAGCAGTCCCCCCGGTAGCGGGAGGCGAGGGCACAATGAGCAGTTCTTC. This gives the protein CASSPPGSGRRGHNEQFF.

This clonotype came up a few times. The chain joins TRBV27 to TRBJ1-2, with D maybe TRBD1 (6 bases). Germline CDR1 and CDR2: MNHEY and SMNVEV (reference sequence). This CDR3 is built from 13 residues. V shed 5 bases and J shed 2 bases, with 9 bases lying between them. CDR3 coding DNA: TGTGCCAGCAGTCGGGACACGAACTATGGCTACACCTTC. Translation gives CASSRDTNYGYTF.

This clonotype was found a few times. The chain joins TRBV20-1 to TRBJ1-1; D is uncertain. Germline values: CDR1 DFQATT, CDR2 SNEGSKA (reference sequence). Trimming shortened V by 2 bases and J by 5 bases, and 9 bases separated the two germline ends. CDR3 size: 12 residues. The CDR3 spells CSARRGRTEAFF. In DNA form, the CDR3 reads TGCAGTGCTAGAAGAGGTAGAACTGAAGCTTTCTTT.